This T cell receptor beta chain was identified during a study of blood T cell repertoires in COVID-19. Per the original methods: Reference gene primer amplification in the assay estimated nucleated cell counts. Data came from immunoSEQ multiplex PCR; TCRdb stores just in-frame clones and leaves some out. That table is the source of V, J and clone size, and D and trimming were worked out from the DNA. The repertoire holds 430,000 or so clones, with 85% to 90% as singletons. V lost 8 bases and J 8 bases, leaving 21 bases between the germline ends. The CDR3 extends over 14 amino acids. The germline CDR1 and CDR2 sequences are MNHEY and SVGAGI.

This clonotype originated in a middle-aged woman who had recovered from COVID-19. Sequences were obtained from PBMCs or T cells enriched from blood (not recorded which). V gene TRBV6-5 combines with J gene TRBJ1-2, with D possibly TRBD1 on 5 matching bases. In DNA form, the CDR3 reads TGTGCCAGCTCATACAGGACGGCGGCTGGGGGCTACACCTTC. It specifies CASSYRTAAGGYTF.